This T cell receptor (beta chain) was recorded in a study of immune evolution from preneoplasia to lung adenocarcinoma. Sequencing was performed with immunoSEQ multiplex PCR; in TCRdb, only in-frame clones are kept and a portion is missing. In the table there are some 4,500 clones, 60% to 80% of which are singletons. Between the mid-2010s and the late 2010s, patients underwent resection in Japan or China. Deletions cut 5 bases from V and 5 bases from J, with 10 bases between. Germline V gene lookup returns CDR1 SGHTA and CDR2 FQGTGA. There are 13 residues in the CDR3. The sequenced sample was FFPE minimally invasive lung adenocarcinoma tissue. The sequence was obtained from a person between 60 and 80 years old with lung adenocarcinoma. The chain uses TRBV7-3 and TRBJ2-4, with D unresolved. CDR3: CASSIGPQNIQYF. CDR3 sequence (DNA): TGTGCCAGCAGCATCGGCCCCCAAAACATTCAGTACTTC.